This T cell receptor (beta chain) was profiled in a study of cytomegalovirus exposure and HLA in healthy donors. Both 60 Vbeta primers and 13 Jbeta primers went into the PCR. The authors' processing: Later analysis identified tens of millions of unique TCR beta chains, 10 million to 12 million shared. The method was immunoSEQ multiplex PCR; TCRdb's version includes in-frame clones alone and lacks a portion of them. V and J calls and clone size are given by that table; D and trimming were obtained from the DNA. The repertoire holds more than 85,000 clones, with 76% as singletons. Notes on this clone: The antigen remains unidentified.

Study findings and constraints: 16,951 TCR beta sequences were associated with HLA alleles at 0.05 false discovery rate in a later analysis. Associated with cytomegalovirus, according to the listing, were fewer than 200 TCR beta chains.

This TCR was sampled from a woman aged 45 to 65 in good health and CMV-seropositive. Specimen: PBMCs.

CDR3 in amino acids: CASRPGQGGYGYTF. CDR3 sequence (DNA): TGTGCCAGCAGGCCGGGACAGGGAGGCTATGGCTACACCTTC. V and J are TRBV2 and TRBJ1-2; 9 positions match TRBD1. The junction had 6 bases not matched to a gene; V was cut back by 6 bases and J by 4 bases. This CDR3 has 14 amino acids. The germline V gene has CDR1 SNHLY and CDR2 FYNNEI.